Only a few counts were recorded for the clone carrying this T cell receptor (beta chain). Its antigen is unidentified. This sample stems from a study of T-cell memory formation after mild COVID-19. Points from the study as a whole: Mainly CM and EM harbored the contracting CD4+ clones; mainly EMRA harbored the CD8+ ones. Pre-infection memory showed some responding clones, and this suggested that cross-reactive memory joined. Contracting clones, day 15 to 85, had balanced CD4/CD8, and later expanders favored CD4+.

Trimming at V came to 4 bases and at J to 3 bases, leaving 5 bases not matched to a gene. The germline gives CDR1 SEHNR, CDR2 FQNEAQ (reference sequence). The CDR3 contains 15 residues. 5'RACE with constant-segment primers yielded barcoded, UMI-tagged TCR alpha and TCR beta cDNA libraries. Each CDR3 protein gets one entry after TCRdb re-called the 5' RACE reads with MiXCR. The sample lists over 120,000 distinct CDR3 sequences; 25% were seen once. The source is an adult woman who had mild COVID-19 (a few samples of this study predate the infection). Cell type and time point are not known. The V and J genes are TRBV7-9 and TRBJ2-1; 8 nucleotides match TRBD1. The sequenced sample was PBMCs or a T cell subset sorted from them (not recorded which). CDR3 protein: CASSSLTGDYNEQFF. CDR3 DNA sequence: TGTGCCAGCAGCTCCCTGACAGGGGACTACAATGAGCAGTTCTTC. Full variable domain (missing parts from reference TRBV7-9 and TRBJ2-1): DTGVSQNPRHKITKRGQNVTFRCDPISEHNRLYWYRQTLGQGPEFLTYFQNEAQLEKSRLLSDRFSAERPKGSFSTLEIQRTEQGDSAMYLCASSSLTGDYNEQFFGPGTRLTVL.